These 18 T cell receptor beta chains came from one sample sequenced in a study. One entry per CDR3 protein results from TCRdb running MiXCR on the 5' RACE reads. The sample lists over 8,500 distinct CDR3 sequences; 30% to 40% were seen once. Treg sorting used a CD4+CD25+CD127-/low gate. The sequenced sample consisted of Tregs sorted from blood. These receptor sequences come from a female donor with breast cancer.

This clonotype was seen only a few times. The V gene is TRBV7-6, the J gene TRBJ1-1; TRBD1 matches 7 bases. The V and J ends lost 4 bases and 3 bases, in that order; junction bases with no gene match: 2. The CDR3 covers 13 residues. Germline V CDR1 and CDR2: SGHVS, FNYEAQ. As DNA, the CDR3 is TGTGCCAGCAGCTCTCAGGGGGACACTGAAGCTTTCTTT. Its protein product is CASSSQGDTEAFF.

This clonotype is classed as medium-sized. This rearrangement joins TRBV6-2 or TRBV6-3 to TRBJ2-1; a weak D match, TRBD2 (5 bases). The CDR3 is 16 residues long. CDR1 and CDR2 (germline): MNHEY, SVGEGT. The V end was cut by 2 bases, the J end by 2 bases, with 13 bases between. CDR3 sequence (DNA): TGTGCCAGCAGTTACCGGGGATCCCTCGCCTACAATGAGCAGTTCTTC. This translates into CASSYRGSLAYNEQFF.

CDR3 amino acids: CSAIGGMRDEQFF. The CDR3 nucleotides are TGCAGTGCAATAGGGGGTATGAGGGATGAGCAGTTCTTC. The rearrangement links TRBV20-1 to TRBJ2-1; a weak D match, TRBD1 (6 bases). CDR3 length: 13 amino acids. Trimming cost V 6 bases and J 8 bases, with 17 bases left between them. CDR1 DFQATT and CDR2 SNEGSKA come from the germline V gene (reference sequence).

This clonotype was recorded a few times. The V call is TRBV5-6, the J call TRBJ2-3, with 9 bases lining up with TRBD1. Germline-derived CDR1 and CDR2 are SGHDT and YYEEEE. The V and J ends lost 2 bases and 2 bases, in that order; junction bases with no gene match: 6. This CDR3 has 16 amino acids. The CDR3 DNA reads TGTGCCAGCAGCTTTCCCGGACAGGGGCTCACAGATACGCAGTATTTT. This sequence encodes CASSFPGQGLTDTQYF.

About this clonotype: A much larger clone differs by one base, so this may be a read error. The CDR3 end shows no conserved phenylalanine or tryptophan, and so a read error is likely. The V and J genes are TRBV6-5 and TRBJ1-1; D not resolved. Germline loops: CDR1 MNHEY, CDR2 SVGAGI. V was clipped by 2 bases and J by 7 bases, with 11 bases between them. The CDR3 loop spans 13 amino acids. The DNA of the CDR3 is TGTGCCAGCAGTTACATGGACTTAGGTGAAGCTTTCTAT. Translated: CASSYMDLGEAFY.

This clonotype turned up a few times. V usage is TRBV19 and J usage is TRBJ2-1; 7 nucleotides line up with TRBD1. With V trimmed by 5 bases and J by 5 bases, 6 bases remained unmatched. Germline lookup yields CDR1 LNHDA and CDR2 SQIVND (reference sequence). The CDR3 is 14 amino acids. CDR3 sequence (DNA): TGTGCCAGTAGTGTCCGACAGGGACACAATGAGCAGTTCTTC. Residues: CASSVRQGHNEQFF. Variable domain in full (rest from reference TRBV19 and TRBJ2-1): DGGITQSPKYLFRKEGQNVTLSCEQNLNHDAMYWYRQDPGQGLRLIYYSQIVNDFQKGDIAEGYSVSREKKESFPLTVTSAQKNPTAFYLCASSVRQGHNEQFFGPGTRLTVL.

J is TRBJ2-3 and V is TRBV4-1; 8 nucleotides agree with TRBD1. In germline, CDR1 is MGHRA, CDR2 YSYEKL. The CDR3 runs to 14 residues. Trimming removed 4 bases from V and 6 bases from J; junction bases left unmatched: 6. CDR3 region: CASSPGQGMDTQYF. CDR3 bases: TGCGCCAGCAGCCCTGGACAGGGTATGGATACGCAGTATTTT.

This clonotype is labeled as medium-sized (0.01 to 0.1%). The V gene is TRBV6-5, the J gene TRBJ1-5; a possible D gene is TRBD1 (5 bases). The CDR3 spans 14 residues. With 0 bases removed from V and 7 bases from J, the gap between germline ends came to 10 bases. Germline V gene lookup returns CDR1 MNHEY and CDR2 SVGAGI. CDR3 in DNA: TGTGCCAGCAGTTACTCAAGGGGCGGACAGCCCCAGCATTTT. Its translation: CASSYSRGGQPQHF.

In this sample, this clonotype turned up once. This chain uses TRBV27 with TRBJ1-2, with TRBD1 as a possible D gene (5 bases). V shed 3 bases and J shed 2 bases, with 7 bases lying between them. Germline V gives CDR1 MNHEY, CDR2 SMNVEV (reference sequence). The CDR3 is 13 residues long. CDR3 loop: CASSFEGNYGYTF. In DNA form, the CDR3 reads TGTGCCAGCAGTTTTGAGGGGAACTATGGCTACACCTTC.

The CDR3 spells CASSLTAGELFF. In nucleotides, the CDR3 is TGCGCCAGCAGCTTGACTGCCGGGGAGCTGTTTTTT. The rearrangement uses TRBV5-1 and TRBJ2-2; no clear D gene. There are 12 residues in the CDR3. The V gene lost 1 base and the J gene lost 6 bases, with 4 bases spanning the gap. Per the germline V gene, CDR1 is SGHRS and CDR2 is YFSETQ.

The chain employs TRBV9 and TRBJ2-1; weak D call: TRBD1 (6 bases). V was pared by 2 bases and J by 4 bases, with 7 bases between. The length of the CDR3 is 13 residues. Germline CDR1 reads SGDLS; CDR2 reads YYNGEE. The CDR3 nucleotides are TGTGCCAGCAGCGTCGGACAGTACAATGAGCAGTTCTTC. Translation gives CASSVGQYNEQFF. Based on the CDR3 plus reference TRBV9 and TRBJ2-1, the full variable domain is DSGVTQTPKHLITATGQRVTLRCSPRSGDLSVYWYQQSLDQGLQFLIQYYNGEERAKGNILERFSAQQFPDLHSELNLSSLELGDSALYFCASSVGQYNEQFFGPGTRLTVL.

This clonotype was counted only a few times. V and J are TRBV10-3 and TRBJ2-3; D gene unclear. This CDR3 region has 17 residues. V dropped 2 bases and J dropped 2 bases, with 17 bases sitting between them. Germline V gene sequence: CDR1 ENHRY, CDR2 SYGVKD. Written as DNA, the CDR3 is TGTGCCATCAGTGAGCCTTCCCGTTACGGGTTCACAGATACGCAGTATTTT. Amino acids: CAISEPSRYGFTDTQYF.

This clonotype is classed as medium-sized. The V and J genes are TRBV29-1 and TRBJ1-1; D gene ambiguous. The CDR3 spans 13 residues. V shed 7 bases and J shed 0 bases, with 12 bases lying between them. CDR1 SQVTM and CDR2 ANQGSEA come from the germline V gene. CDR3 sequence reads: CSGARTMNTEAFF. The CDR3, as DNA: TGCAGCGGCGCTAGAACCATGAACACTGAAGCTTTCTTT. The full variable domain, rest sourced from reference TRBV29-1 and TRBJ1-1, is SAVISQKPSRDICQRGTSLTIQCQVDSQVTMMFWYRQQPGQSLTLIATANQGSEATYESGFVIDKFPISRPNLTFSTLTVSNMSPEDSSIYLCSGARTMNTEAFFGQGTRLTVV.

Relative to its sample, this clonotype is medium-sized (0.01 to 0.1%). The chain joins TRBV2 to TRBJ1-6, with unresolved D. The length of the CDR3 is 14 residues. Per germline, CDR1 SNHLY and CDR2 FYNNEI. The V and J ends lost 6 bases and 11 bases respectively, with 17 bases between them. The CDR3 is CASSIGPTPTPLHF. CDR3 DNA: TGTGCCAGCAGCATTGGCCCTACCCCTACACCCCTCCACTTT.

This clonotype is judged medium-sized. This chain connects TRBV5-1 to TRBJ1-1; possible D gene TRBD1, 6 bases. Germline V gene data show CDR1 as SGHRS and CDR2 as YFSETQ. The CDR3 totals 15 residues. Trimming removed 5 bases at V and 2 bases at J, with 16 bases between. CDR3 loop: CASRQGSRLNTEAFF. The CDR3 DNA reads as TGCGCCAGCAGACAGGGTTCCAGATTAAACACTGAAGCTTTCTTT.

This clonotype rates as medium-sized. V is TRBV5-6 and J is TRBJ1-5; D remains unclear. V dropped 5 bases and J dropped 5 bases, with 17 bases sitting between them. Germline V gene sequence: CDR1 SGHDT, CDR2 YYEEEE. This CDR3 is 15 amino acids long. CDR3 DNA sequence: TGTGCCAGCAGTTATGGTCGGTACGGTCATCAGCCCCAGCATTTT. Its protein is CASSYGRYGHQPQHF.

In its sample, this clonotype was seen a few times. V usage is TRBV5-5 and J usage is TRBJ2-2; D is undetermined. The CDR3 is 13 amino acids. Looked up from germline, CDR1 is SGHKS and CDR2 is YYEKEE (reference sequence). Trimming left V 3 bases short and J 5 bases short, with 8 bases between. In nucleotides, the CDR3 is TGTGCCAGCAGCTCTCCAAAAACCGGGGAGCTGTTTTTT. Amino acids: CASSSPKTGELFF.

This clonotype has just a few counts. This chain uses TRBV5-1 with TRBJ1-2; the D is unclear. Trimming cost V 7 bases and J 2 bases, with 18 bases left between them. This CDR3 region has 15 residues. From germline, CDR1 is SGHRS and CDR2 YFSETQ. CDR3 amino acids: CASDVAFQLNYGYTF. Here the CDR3 DNA reads TGCGCCAGCGACGTGGCGTTCCAGCTCAACTATGGCTACACCTTC.